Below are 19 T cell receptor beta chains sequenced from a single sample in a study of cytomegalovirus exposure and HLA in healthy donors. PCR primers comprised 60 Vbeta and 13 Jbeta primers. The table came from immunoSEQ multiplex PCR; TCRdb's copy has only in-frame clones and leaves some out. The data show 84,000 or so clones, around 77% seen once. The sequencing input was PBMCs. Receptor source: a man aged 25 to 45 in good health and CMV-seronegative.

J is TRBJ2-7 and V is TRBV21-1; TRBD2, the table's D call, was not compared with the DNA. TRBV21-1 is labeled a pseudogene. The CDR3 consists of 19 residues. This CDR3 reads CASSKGVGVAGGVKNEQYF. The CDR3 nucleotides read TGTGCCAGCAGCAAGGGGGTGGGCGTAGCGGGAGGAGTGAAGAACGAGCAGTACTTC.

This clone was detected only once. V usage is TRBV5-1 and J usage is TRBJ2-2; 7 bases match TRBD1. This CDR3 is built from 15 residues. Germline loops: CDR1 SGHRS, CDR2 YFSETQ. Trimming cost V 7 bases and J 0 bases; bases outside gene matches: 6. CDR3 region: CASGDRVSNTGELFF. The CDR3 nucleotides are TGCGCCAGCGGCGACAGGGTTTCGAACACCGGGGAGCTGTTTTTT.

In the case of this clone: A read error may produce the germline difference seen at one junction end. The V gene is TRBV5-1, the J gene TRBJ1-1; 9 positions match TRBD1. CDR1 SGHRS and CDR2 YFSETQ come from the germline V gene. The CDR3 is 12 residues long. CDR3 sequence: CASSPDRGSLMF. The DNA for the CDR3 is TGCGCCAGCAGCCCGGACAGGGGCTCCCTTATGTTT.

The CDR3, as DNA: TGCGCCAGCAGCCAAGATTGGTCGGGGGGGGCCTACGAGCAGTACTTC. Amino acid sequence: CASSQDWSGGAYEQYF. V and J are TRBV4-3 and TRBJ2-7; TRBD2 aligns across 8 bases. The CDR3 sequence is 16 residues long. V dropped 0 bases and J dropped 2; count of bases not matched to a gene: 6. The germline gives CDR1 LGHNA, CDR2 YSLEER.

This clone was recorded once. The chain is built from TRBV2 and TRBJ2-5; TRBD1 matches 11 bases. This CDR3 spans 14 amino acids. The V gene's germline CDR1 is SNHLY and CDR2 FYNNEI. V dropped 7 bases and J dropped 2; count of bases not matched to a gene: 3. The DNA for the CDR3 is TGTGCCAGCAATCGGGACAGGGGGCAAGAGACCCAGTACTTC. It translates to CASNRDRGQETQYF.

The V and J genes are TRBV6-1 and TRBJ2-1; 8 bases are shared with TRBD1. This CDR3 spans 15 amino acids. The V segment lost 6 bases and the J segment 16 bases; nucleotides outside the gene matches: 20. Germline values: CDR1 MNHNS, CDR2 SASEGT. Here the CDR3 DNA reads TGTGCCAGCAGCCAGGGGCAGGGGGCATCCCCTTCTTTATTCTTC. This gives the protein CASSQGQGASPSLFF.

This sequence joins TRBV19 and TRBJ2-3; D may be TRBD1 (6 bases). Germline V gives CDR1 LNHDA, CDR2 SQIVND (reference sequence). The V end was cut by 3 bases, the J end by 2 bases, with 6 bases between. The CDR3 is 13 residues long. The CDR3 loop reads CASSMGATDTQYF. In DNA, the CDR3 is TGTGCCAGTAGTATGGGGGCCACAGATACGCAGTATTTT. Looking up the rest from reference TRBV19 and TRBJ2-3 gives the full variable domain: DGGITQSPKYLFRKEGQNVTLSCEQNLNHDAMYWYRQDPGQGLRLIYYSQIVNDFQKGDIAEGYSVSREKKESFPLTVTSAQKNPTAFYLCASSMGATDTQYFGPGTRLTVL.

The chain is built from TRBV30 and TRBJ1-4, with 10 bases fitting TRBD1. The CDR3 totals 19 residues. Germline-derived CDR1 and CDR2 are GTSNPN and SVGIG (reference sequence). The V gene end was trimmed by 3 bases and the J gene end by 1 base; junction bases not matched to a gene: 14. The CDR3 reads CAWSPIRQGAVGTNEKLFF. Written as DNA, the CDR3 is TGTGCCTGGAGCCCCATCCGACAGGGGGCGGTTGGAACTAATGAAAAACTGTTTTTT.

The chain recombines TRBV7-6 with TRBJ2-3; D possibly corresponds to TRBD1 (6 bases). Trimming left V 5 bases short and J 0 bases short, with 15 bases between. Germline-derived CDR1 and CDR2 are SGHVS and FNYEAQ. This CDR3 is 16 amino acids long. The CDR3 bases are TGTGCCAGCAGCCCCAAGTTGAGGGGGAGCACAGATACGCAGTATTTT. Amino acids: CASSPKLRGSTDTQYF.

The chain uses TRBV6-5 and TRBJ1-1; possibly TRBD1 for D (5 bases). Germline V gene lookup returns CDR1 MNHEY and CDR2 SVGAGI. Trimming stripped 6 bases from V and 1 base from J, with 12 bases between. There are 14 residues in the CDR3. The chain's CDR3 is CASSTGIENTEAFF. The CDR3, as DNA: TGTGCCAGCAGCACAGGAATTGAGAACACTGAAGCTTTCTTT.

As DNA, the CDR3 is TGCGCCAGCAGGCTATCCCCGACAGGGAATGAAAAACTGTTTTTT. Translation: CASRLSPTGNEKLFF. V and J are TRBV5-1 and TRBJ1-4; TRBD1 matches at 7 bases. The V gene's germline CDR1 is SGHRS and CDR2 YFSETQ. The ends lost 5 bases at V and 5 bases at J; junction bases unmatched: 9. The length of the CDR3 is 15 residues.

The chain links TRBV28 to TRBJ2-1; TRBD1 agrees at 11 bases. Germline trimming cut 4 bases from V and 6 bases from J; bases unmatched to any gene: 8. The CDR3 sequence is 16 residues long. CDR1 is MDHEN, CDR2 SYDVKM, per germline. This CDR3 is CASSSDRGHVLNEQFF. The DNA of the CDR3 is TGTGCCAGCAGTTCGGACAGGGGGCATGTCCTCAATGAGCAGTTCTTC.

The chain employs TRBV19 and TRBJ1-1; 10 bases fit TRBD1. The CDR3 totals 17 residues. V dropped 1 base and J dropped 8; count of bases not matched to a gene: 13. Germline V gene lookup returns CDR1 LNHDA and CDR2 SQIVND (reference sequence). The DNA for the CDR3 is TGTGCCAGTAGTATAGTACGGGACAGGGGTATCTTATCAGAAGCTTTCTTT. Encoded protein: CASSIVRDRGILSEAFF.

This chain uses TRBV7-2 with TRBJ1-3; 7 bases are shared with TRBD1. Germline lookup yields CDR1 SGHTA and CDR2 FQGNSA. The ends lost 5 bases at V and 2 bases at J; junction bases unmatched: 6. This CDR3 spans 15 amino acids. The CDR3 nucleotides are TGTGCCAGCAGCCCCCAGGGGGAGGCTGGAAACACCATATATTTT. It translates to CASSPQGEAGNTIYF.

CDR3 bases: TGCGCCAGCAGTGCTCCCCTTCAGCCCCAGCATTTT. It translates to CASSAPLQPQHF. The chain joins TRBV10-2 to TRBJ1-5; D call uncertain. Germline V gene lookup returns CDR1 WSHSY and CDR2 SAAADI. This CDR3 spans 12 amino acids. V dropped 4 bases and J dropped 6 bases, with 7 bases sitting between them.

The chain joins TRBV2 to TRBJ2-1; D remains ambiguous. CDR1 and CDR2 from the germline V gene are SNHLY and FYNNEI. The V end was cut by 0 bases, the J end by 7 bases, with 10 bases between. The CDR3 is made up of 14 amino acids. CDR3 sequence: CASSEARVVNEQFF. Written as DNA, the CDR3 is TGTGCCAGCAGTGAAGCGCGAGTAGTGAATGAGCAGTTCTTC.

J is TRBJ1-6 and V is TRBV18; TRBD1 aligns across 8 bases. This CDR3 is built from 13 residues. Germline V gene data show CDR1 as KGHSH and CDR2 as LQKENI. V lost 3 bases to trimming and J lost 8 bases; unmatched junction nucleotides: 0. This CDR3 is CASSPGQDSPLHF. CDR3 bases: TGTGCCAGCTCACCGGGACAGGATTCACCCCTCCACTTT.

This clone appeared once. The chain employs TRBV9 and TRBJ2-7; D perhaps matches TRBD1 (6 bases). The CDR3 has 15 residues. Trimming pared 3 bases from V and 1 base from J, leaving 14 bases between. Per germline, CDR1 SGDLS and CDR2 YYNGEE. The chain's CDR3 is CASSGGGSRSYEQYF. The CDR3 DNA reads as TGTGCCAGCAGCGGAGGGGGTTCTCGGTCCTACGAGCAGTACTTC. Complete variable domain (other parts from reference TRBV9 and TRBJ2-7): DSGVTQTPKHLITATGQRVTLRCSPRSGDLSVYWYQQSLDQGLQFLIQYYNGEERAKGNILERFSAQQFPDLHSELNLSSLELGDSALYFCASSGGGSRSYEQYFGPGTRLTVT.

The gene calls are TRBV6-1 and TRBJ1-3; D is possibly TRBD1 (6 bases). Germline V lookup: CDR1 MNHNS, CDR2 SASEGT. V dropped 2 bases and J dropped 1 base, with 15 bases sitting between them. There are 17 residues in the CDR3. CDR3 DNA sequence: TGTGCCAGCAGTGAATCGGGACACATAACTTCTGGAAACACCATATATTTT. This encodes CASSESGHITSGNTIYF.